Sequencing of this TCR beta chain was carried out in a study of blood T cell repertoires in COVID-19. Turning to the study itself: There were acute and convalescent COVID-19 samples, and they came from the United States, Italy and Spain.

In the original workflow: Researchers report that nucleated cell counts were estimated from reference gene primer amplification. The assay was immunoSEQ multiplex PCR, and TCRdb's table has in-frame clones only and misses some. The V and J calls and the clone size are those of that table, but D and trimming were determined from the DNA. The table records 110,000 to 150,000 clones, around four fifths of them present only once. This clonotype was obtained from a human donor in a cohort sampled during active COVID-19. The specimen was peripheral blood.

Here the CDR3 DNA reads TGTGCCAGTAGTGGGGGAGGGCCGTTAGATACGCAGTATTTT. Translation: CASSGGGPLDTQYF. The V call is TRBV19, the J call TRBJ2-3; the match to TRBD2 covers 7 bases. V was pared by 5 bases and J by 5 bases, with 7 bases of the junction left unmatched. This CDR3 has 14 residues. Germline CDR1 and CDR2: LNHDA and SQIVND (reference sequence).